This entry is about one T cell receptor beta chain. Clones were sequenced by immunoSEQ multiplex PCR, and TCRdb holds only the in-frame ones, with some missing. The table lists over 30,000 clones, over 70% of them singletons, with approximately 30% in the top ten. The sample originates from a study of blood T cell repertoires in COVID-19. The CDR3 consists of 12 residues. Trimming cost V 4 bases and J 11 bases, with 14 bases left between them. Germline V gene sequence: CDR1 SGHVS, CDR2 FQNEAQ. The chain recombines TRBV7-8 with TRBJ1-1; no clear D gene. This receptor was taken from a man aged 80 or over with active or convalescent COVID-19. The material sequenced was peripheral blood. CDR3 sequence reads: CASSSSPVKAFF. CDR3 coding DNA: TGTGCCAGCAGCTCCTCACCGGTTAAGGCTTTCTTT.